The T cell receptor beta chain described here comes from a study of breast tumors, draining lymph nodes, adjacent tissues. Study results and limitations: The data were judged consistent with most tumor T cells coming from lymph node and expanding in tumor. The lymph node origin of tumor T cells was framed as consistent with a hypothesis, not demonstrated.

This clonotype was seen ten or more times. No antigen is known for it. Trimming stripped 1 base from V and 5 bases from J, with 14 bases between. The germline CDR1 and CDR2 sequences are SGHTA and FQGTGA. The CDR3 runs 15 residues. The lymph nodes were axillary draining lymph nodes from breast cancer patients. MiXCR, applied by TCRdb to the multiplex PCR reads, yields one record per CDR3 protein. Of around 120,000 distinct CDR3 sequences listed, around 20% are singletons. The sample taken for sequencing was axillary lymph node tissue. This chain connects TRBV7-3 to TRBJ2-5; D unresolved. This sequence originates from a female donor with breast cancer. Some clones in this sample may be carry-over from other donors' samples. The CDR3 sequence: CASSLKAAFRETQYF. DNA for the CDR3: TGTGCCAGCAGCTTAAAGGCTGCGTTCCGGGAGACCCAGTACTTC. The full variable domain, rest sourced from reference TRBV7-3 and TRBJ2-5, is GAGVSQTPSNKVTEKGKYVELRCDPISGHTALYWYRQSLGQGPEFLIYFQGTGAADDSGLPNDRFFAVRPEGSVSTLKIQRTERGDSAVYLCASSLKAAFRETQYFGPGTRLLVL.